This is a list of T cell receptor beta chains from one sample in a study of spatial heterogeneity in lung cancer. TCRdb re-called the 5' RACE reads with MiXCR, one entry per CDR3 protein. The repertoire holds 110,000 or so distinct CDR3 sequences, less than 14% seen once, with about 24% in the top ten. Here the sequenced sample was PBMCs, taken at follow-up. Every receptor here comes from a female donor with early-stage non-small cell lung cancer. Both conserved end residues are part of each CDR3. A D gene is named only where the DNA matches it firmly. A row's size may be missing; if present it is once, few, many or a size class.

-	TRBV7-6	14	many	TRBJ2-3	CASSFGTSTDTQYF	TGTGCCAGCAGCTTCGGGACTAGCACAGATACGCAGTATTTT
-	TRBV12-3/TRBV12-4	14	many	TRBJ1-1	CASSIRPSNTEAFF	TGTGCCAGCAGTATCCGACCTTCGAACACTGAAGCTTTCTTT
-	TRBV20-1	16	-	TRBJ2-1	CSAARPGYSAYNEQFF	TGCAGTGCCGCACGACCCGGTTATAGCGCCTACAATGAGCAGTTCTTC
-	TRBV3-1	12	many	TRBJ2-1	CASSQVSGEQFF	TGTGCCAGCAGCCAAGTATCCGGGGAGCAGTTCTTC
-	TRBV4-3	15	-	TRBJ2-1	CASSQGSRGRDEQFF	TGCGCCAGCAGCCAAGGTTCCAGGGGCAGGGATGAGCAGTTCTTC
-	TRBV12-3/TRBV12-4	13	many	TRBJ1-2	CASSLAGSNGYTF	TGTGCCAGCAGTTTAGCCGGCAGTAATGGCTACACCTTC
-	TRBV5-5	12	-	TRBJ2-1	CASSREYNEQFF	TGTGCCAGCAGCCGTGAATACAATGAGCAGTTCTTC
TRBD1	TRBV29-1	13	few	TRBJ2-5	CSVDWTGGETQYF	TGCAGCGTTGATTGGACAGGGGGGGAGACCCAGTACTTC
TRBD1	TRBV29-1	13	-	TRBJ2-5	CSVAGTGEETQYF	TGCAGCGTAGCCGGGACAGGGGAAGAGACCCAGTACTTC
TRBD2	TRBV3-1	13	many	TRBJ2-5	CASSLAGHETQYF	TGTGCCAGCAGTCTAGCGGGTCACGAGACCCAGTACTTC
TRBD1	TRBV12-3/TRBV12-4	15	few	TRBJ1-6	CASSPRQGLNSPLHF	TGTGCCAGCAGTCCCAGACAGGGGCTGAATTCACCCCTCCACTTT
-	TRBV2	12	-	TRBJ2-1	CASNRDYNEQFF	TGTGCCAGCAACCGGGACTACAATGAGCAGTTCTTC
-	TRBV12-3/TRBV12-4	12	many	TRBJ1-2	CASSSTDNGYTF	TGTGCCAGCAGTTCGACGGACAACGGCTACACCTTC
TRBD2	TRBV20-1	14	many	TRBJ2-1	CSALGLAGADEQFF	TGCAGTGCCCTGGGACTAGCGGGAGCTGATGAGCAGTTCTTC
TRBD2	TRBV14	16	-	TRBJ2-5	CASSQDPAGVQETQYF	TGTGCCAGCAGCCAAGATCCAGCGGGAGTACAAGAGACCCAGTACTTC
TRBD1	TRBV28	17	-	TRBJ1-3	CASTHPGGGNSGNTIYF	TGTGCCAGCACCCACCCCGGAGGGGGCAACTCTGGAAACACCATATATTTT
-	TRBV7-6	14	-	TRBJ1-4	CASSLTGVNEKLFF	TGTGCCAGCAGCTTAACTGGGGTTAATGAAAAACTGTTTTTT
-	TRBV28	14	few	TRBJ2-1	CASSLEDRVNEQFF	TGTGCCAGCAGCTTAGAGGACAGAGTCAATGAGCAGTTCTTC
-	TRBV5-6	13	many	TRBJ2-3	CASRGRGTDTQYF	TGTGCCAGCAGAGGTAGGGGCACAGATACGCAGTATTTT
-	TRBV6-5	13	many	TRBJ2-4	CASSKTAKNIQYF	TGTGCCAGCAGCAAGACAGCCAAAAACATTCAGTACTTC
TRBD2	TRBV9	16	-	TRBJ2-7	CASSVQSSGSPYEQYF	TGTGCCAGCAGCGTGCAATCTAGCGGGAGTCCCTACGAGCAGTACTTC
-	TRBV20-1	12	few	TRBJ2-7	CSAPDISYEQYF	TGCAGTGCCCCGGACATCTCCTACGAGCAGTACTTC
-	TRBV6-6	16	-	TRBJ1-5	CASSYTGGSHNQPQHF	TGTGCCAGCAGTTACACTGGAGGATCCCACAATCAGCCCCAGCATTTT
TRBD1	TRBV5-1	17	many	TRBJ1-1	CASSLTTPGQGGTEAFF	TGCGCCAGCAGCTTGACCACGCCGGGACAGGGTGGCACTGAAGCTTTCTTT
TRBD2	TRBV19	15	-	TRBJ2-1	CASSIYQSGRDEQFF	TGTGCCAGTAGTATCTACCAGTCCGGGAGGGATGAGCAGTTCTTC
-	TRBV29-1	10	many	TRBJ2-3	CSVAQDTQYF	TGCAGCGTTGCCCAAGATACGCAGTATTTT